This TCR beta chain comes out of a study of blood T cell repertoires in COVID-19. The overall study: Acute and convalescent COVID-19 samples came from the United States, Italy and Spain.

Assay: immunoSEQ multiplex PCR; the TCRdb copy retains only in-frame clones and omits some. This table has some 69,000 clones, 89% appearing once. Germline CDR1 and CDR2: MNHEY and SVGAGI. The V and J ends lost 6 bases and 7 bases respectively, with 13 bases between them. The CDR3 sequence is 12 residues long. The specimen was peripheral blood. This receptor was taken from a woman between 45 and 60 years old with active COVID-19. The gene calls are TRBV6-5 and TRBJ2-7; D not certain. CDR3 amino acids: CASRTSSEEQYF. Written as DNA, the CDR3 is TGTGCCAGCAGAACCAGCAGCGAAGAGCAGTACTTC.